Given below is one T cell receptor (beta chain) in context. The antigen is undetermined. The entry originates in a study of cytomegalovirus exposure and HLA in healthy donors. Study-wide context: A prior study identified some 100 million unique TCR beta sequences from 180 million or so T cells. Regarding the study as a whole: Most TCRs appeared rarely, but some public TCRs recurred in many donors. Most of the TCR beta V segments (in an earlier analysis) were productive either about 87% or about 30% of the time.

Primers: 60 Vbeta forward and 13 Jbeta reverse. Per the original methods: A follow-up analysis tallied 70 million to 80 million unique TCR beta chains, some 11 million shared. Produced via immunoSEQ multiplex PCR; TCRdb's table is partial and in-frame only. V and J calls and clone size are those listed in that table; D and trimming were worked out from the DNA. This repertoire shows 200,000 to 250,000 clones, roughly 84% found once; its top ten account for 1% to 1.5%. The CDR3 extends over 12 amino acids. Germline V gene sequence: CDR1 LNHDA, CDR2 SQIVND (reference sequence). The V end lost 10 bases, the J end lost 5 bases, and 14 bases lay between the germline ends.

Sequenced: PBMCs. V is TRBV19 and J is TRBJ2-5, with D tentatively TRBD1 (6 bases). This receptor was obtained from a human donor in good health. In nucleotides, the CDR3 is TGTGCCACGAGAGGGGACACGGAGACCCAGTACTTC. The encoded protein is CATRGDTETQYF.